Sequencing of this T cell receptor (beta chain) was carried out in a study of lymphopenia after photon versus proton radiotherapy. Overall study findings and caveats: After lymphocyte nadir, photon-treated repertoires showed oligoclonal expansion, especially CD8+ Temra. Relative stability marked proton patients; photon patients lost diversity and naive cells.

About this clone: Its specificity is not known.

This CDR3 has 15 residues. The V gene's germline CDR1 is SEHNR and CDR2 FQNEAQ (reference sequence). Trimming removed 4 bases from V and 5 bases from J; junction bases left unmatched: 4. Repertoires were generated with immunoSEQ multiplex PCR, while TCRdb's copy carries only in-frame clones and drops some. The data hold 20,000 to 25,000 clones, with 75% to 90% observed a single time. Sequencing used peripheral blood, obtained from a patient treated with photon-based radiotherapy. The source is a man aged 40-55 years with gastric cancer. This chain links TRBV7-9 with TRBJ1-6; the match to TRBD1 covers 8 bases. CDR3 bases: TGTGCCAGCAGCTCCGGACAGGGAAATAATTCACCCCTCCACTTT. It encodes CASSSGQGNNSPLHF. The whole variable domain, filled in from reference TRBV7-9 and TRBJ1-6, reads DTGVSQNPRHKITKRGQNVTFRCDPISEHNRLYWYRQTLGQGPEFLTYFQNEAQLEKSRLLSDRFSAERPKGSFSTLEIQRTEQGDSAMYLCASSSGQGNNSPLHFGNGTRLTVT.